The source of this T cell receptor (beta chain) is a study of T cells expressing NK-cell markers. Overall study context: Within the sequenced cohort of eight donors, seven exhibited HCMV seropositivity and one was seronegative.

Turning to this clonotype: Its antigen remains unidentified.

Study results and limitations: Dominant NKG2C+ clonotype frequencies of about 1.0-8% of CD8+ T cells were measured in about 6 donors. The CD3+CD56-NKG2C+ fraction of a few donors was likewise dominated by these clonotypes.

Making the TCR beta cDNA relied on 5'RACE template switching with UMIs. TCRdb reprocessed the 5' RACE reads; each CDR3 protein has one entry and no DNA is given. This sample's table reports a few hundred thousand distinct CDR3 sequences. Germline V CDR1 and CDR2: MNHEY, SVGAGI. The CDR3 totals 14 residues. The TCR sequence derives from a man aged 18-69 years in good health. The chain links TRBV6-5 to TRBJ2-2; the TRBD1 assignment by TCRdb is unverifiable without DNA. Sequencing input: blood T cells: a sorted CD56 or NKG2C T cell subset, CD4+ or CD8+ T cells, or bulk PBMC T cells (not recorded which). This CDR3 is CASGYGTGNGELFF.